The TCR beta chain under discussion was sequenced for a study of cytomegalovirus exposure and HLA in healthy donors. Study-wide results and limits: Later analysis reportedly placed an Asian-associated ancestry cluster below the roughly 690-donor mean in N-insertions. Among TCR beta chains of equal frequency, HLA-associated ones were more clonally expanded in a later analysis. Most of the TCR beta V segments (in an earlier analysis) were productive either about 90% or about 30% of the time.

PCR involved 60 Vbeta and 13 Jbeta primers. Only in-frame clones appear in the TCRdb table, and some are missing; sequencing was by immunoSEQ multiplex PCR. The sample has some 200,000 clones, approximately 80% seen once; the top ten hold more than 1.3%. The CDR3 runs 14 residues. Trimming cost V 2 bases and J 1 base, with 6 bases left between them. Per the germline V gene, CDR1 is SGDLS and CDR2 is YYNGEE. With respect to this clone: Its antigen is still unknown.

Sequenced material: PBMCs. The TCR comes from a girl aged 10-17 years in good health and CMV-seronegative. The chain couples TRBV9 to TRBJ2-2; D is uncertain. CDR3 DNA: TGTGCCAGCAGCGTTAGCCTGAACACCGGGGAGCTGTTTTTT. This encodes CASSVSLNTGELFF.